This passage covers 29 T cell receptor beta chains from one sample sequenced in a study of T cell repertoires in cytomegalovirus infection. These TCRs are of unknown antigen specificity. One entry per CDR3 protein, called by TCRdb with MiXCR from the reads. Of approximately 65,000 distinct CDR3 sequences listed, around 20% were seen once; the top ten hold about 69%. The sample here was CD8+ T cells from cultured PBMCs, taken from culture after CMV antigen stimulation. The receptors originated from a human donor in good health (CMV status not recorded). Some clones in this sample may be carry-over from other donors' samples.

The chain is built from TRBV7-2 and TRBJ1-2; no clear D. The CDR3 has 14 residues. The germline V and J ends were trimmed by 1 base and 3 bases, with 9 bases remaining between them. Germline V gene sequence: CDR1 SGHTA, CDR2 FQGNSA. Here the CDR3 reads CASSLGWEDYGYTF. Written as DNA, the CDR3 is TGTGCCAGCAGCTTAGGTTGGGAGGACTATGGCTACACCTTC.

The sample holds a few counts of this clonotype. V and J are TRBV7-9 and TRBJ1-5; TRBD1 matches 7 bases. Per the germline V gene, CDR1 is SEHNR and CDR2 is FQNEAQ (reference sequence). J was trimmed by 0 bases and V by 1 base; bases with no gene match: 6. The CDR3 is made up of 17 amino acids. This CDR3 reads CASSLVRTGDSNQPQHF. The CDR3, as DNA: TGTGCCAGCAGCTTAGTGAGGACAGGCGATAGCAATCAGCCCCAGCATTTT.

In its sample, this clonotype was seen a few times. The chain employs TRBV12-3 or TRBV12-4 and TRBJ1-2; TRBD1 is a possible D gene (5 bases). V lost 5 bases and J 0 bases, leaving 7 bases between the germline ends. This CDR3 contains 13 residues. CDR3 nucleotide sequence: TGTGCCAGCAGTGACAGAGCTAACTATGGCTACACCTTC. Protein product: CASSDRANYGYTF.

This clonotype was counted between two and nine times. The chain has TRBV12-3 or TRBV12-4 and TRBJ2-7; no reliable D call. Trimming cost V 0 bases and J 3 bases, with 12 bases left between them. The CDR3 consists of 15 residues. Written as DNA, the CDR3 is TGTGCCAGCAGTTTAGCGGGCGGAGAGGTCTACGAGCAGTACTTC. As protein: CASSLAGGEVYEQYF.

The J gene is TRBJ1-2, the V gene TRBV6-1, with D hard to call. The ends were cut back, 7 bases at V and 8 bases at J, with 8 bases in the middle. The CDR3 contains 10 residues. Germline lookup yields CDR1 MNHNS and CDR2 SASEGT. In nucleotides, the CDR3 is TGTGCCAGCAAACGCGAAGGCTACACCTTC. Translating gives CASKREGYTF.

The rearrangement links TRBV7-9 to TRBJ2-3; D perhaps matches TRBD2 (6 bases). The germline gives CDR1 SEHNR, CDR2 FQNEAQ (reference sequence). The V and J ends lost 5 bases and 6 bases respectively, with 18 bases between them. There are 15 residues in the CDR3. CDR3 sequence: CASSLSGGERDTQYF. CDR3 DNA sequence: TGTGCCAGCAGCCTTAGCGGCGGAGAAAGGGATACGCAGTATTTT.

There are a few counts of this clonotype. The chain has TRBV30 and TRBJ1-1, with D unresolved. V was clipped by 1 base and J by 6 bases, with 6 bases between them. The CDR3 is made up of 11 amino acids. CDR1 is GTSNPN, CDR2 SVGIG, per germline (reference sequence). CDR3: CAWSGVPEAFF. The CDR3 DNA reads as TGTGCCTGGAGTGGGGTCCCTGAAGCTTTCTTT.

This clonotype turned up a few times. The chain employs TRBV7-6 and TRBJ1-1, with TRBD1 identical over 7 bases. CDR3 length equals 13 residues. Germline V gene data show CDR1 as SGHVS and CDR2 as FNYEAQ. J was trimmed by 4 bases and V by 5 bases; bases with no gene match: 4. Here the CDR3 reads CASSQGGVTEAFF. The CDR3 DNA follows: TGTGCCAGCAGCCAGGGGGGGGTCACTGAAGCTTTCTTT.

In its sample, this clonotype was seen a few times. The J gene is TRBJ1-1, the V gene TRBV7-2; D gene unclear. CDR3 size: 15 residues. Trimming removed 2 bases from V and 1 base from J, with 11 bases in between. Germline V CDR1 and CDR2: SGHTA, FQGNSA. The CDR3 spells CASSLSVQQNTEAFF. In DNA form, the CDR3 reads TGTGCCAGCAGCTTATCTGTCCAACAGAACACTGAAGCTTTCTTT.

J is TRBJ1-1 and V is TRBV19; a possible D gene is TRBD1 (5 bases). Germline CDR1 reads LNHDA; CDR2 reads SQIVND (reference sequence). With 1 base removed from V and 1 base from J, the gap between germline ends came to 7 bases. The CDR3 sequence is 14 residues long. The CDR3 nucleotides read TGTGCCAGTAGTATAGGAGGGGCGAACACTGAAGCTTTCTTT. Residues: CASSIGGANTEAFF.

This clonotype was recorded a few times. V and J are TRBV4-3 and TRBJ2-7, with 10 bases fitting TRBD2. Trimming took 0 bases from V and 3 from J; bases not matched to a gene: 8. The germline V gene has CDR1 LGHNA and CDR2 YSLEER. This CDR3 spans 17 amino acids. This chain's CDR3 is CASSQDNSGGRFYEQYF. The CDR3 region has the DNA TGCGCCAGCAGCCAAGATAATAGCGGGGGGAGATTCTACGAGCAGTACTTC.

This sequence joins TRBV19 and TRBJ1-1; D is undetermined. V was clipped by 5 bases and J by 3 bases, with 13 bases between them. Germline values: CDR1 LNHDA, CDR2 SQIVND (reference sequence). This CDR3 has 14 residues. CDR3 DNA sequence: TGTGCCAGTAGTGTCTGGGGAGGAGACACTGAAGCTTTCTTT. Residues: CASSVWGGDTEAFF.

This rearrangement joins TRBV6-5 to TRBJ1-1; D gene uncertain. The CDR3 runs to 14 residues. The V and J ends lost 2 bases and 4 bases respectively, with 11 bases between them. In germline, CDR1 is MNHEY, CDR2 SVGAGI. Here the CDR3 reads CASSYGDEGTEAFF. CDR3 DNA: TGTGCCAGCAGTTACGGTGATGAGGGCACTGAAGCTTTCTTT.

The V gene is TRBV28, the J gene TRBJ2-7; D is unresolved. Looked up from germline, CDR1 is MDHEN and CDR2 is SYDVKM. The CDR3 has 13 amino acids. Trimming stripped 0 bases from V and 4 bases from J, with 7 bases between. CDR3 region: CASSLWDHYEQYF. CDR3 bases: TGTGCCAGCAGTTTATGGGATCATTACGAGCAGTACTTC. Complete variable domain (other parts from reference TRBV28 and TRBJ2-7): DVKVTQSSRYLVKRTGEKVFLECVQDMDHENMFWYRQDPGLGLRLIYFSYDVKMKEKGDIPEGYSVSREKKERFSLILESASTNQTSMYLCASSLWDHYEQYFGPGTRLTVT.

This clonotype came up a few times. The chain uses TRBV10-3 and TRBJ1-5, with D maybe TRBD1 (5 bases). Trimming shortened V by 3 bases and J by 2 bases, and 5 bases separated the two germline ends. CDR1 and CDR2 (germline): ENHRY, SYGVKD. CDR3 length equals 13 residues. The CDR3 DNA is TGTGCCATCAGTGACAGGGGCAATCAGCCCCAGCATTTT. Its protein is CAISDRGNQPQHF.

The chain combines TRBV6-2 or TRBV6-3 with TRBJ1-4, with TRBD1 matching 8 bases. Germline CDR1 is MNHEY and CDR2 is SVGEGT. This CDR3 contains 14 residues. After removal of 8 bases from V and 7 bases from J, the junction contained 9 bases not matched to a gene. The CDR3 is CASGEFGQGEKLFF. In DNA, the CDR3 is TGTGCCAGCGGGGAATTCGGACAGGGTGAAAAACTGTTTTTT.

In its sample, this clonotype was seen a few times. The chain has TRBV7-8 and TRBJ2-7; 7 bases are shared with TRBD1. The CDR3 is made up of 15 amino acids. V shed 4 bases, J shed 4 bases, and the junction held 10 bases outside the gene matches. The V gene's germline CDR1 is SGHVS and CDR2 FQNEAQ. The CDR3 DNA is TGTGCCAGCAGCTATCCGACAGGGAATTTTTACGAGCAGTACTTC. Translated, it gives CASSYPTGNFYEQYF.

The chain has TRBV7-9 and TRBJ2-7, with 10 nucleotides matching TRBD1. The CDR3 length is 15 residues. Unmatched junction bases numbered 6, after V lost 5 bases and J lost 2 bases. In germline, CDR1 is SEHNR, CDR2 FQNEAQ (reference sequence). The DNA for the CDR3 is TGTGCCAGCAGCCCCCGGGACAGGGGAGCCTACGAGCAGTACTTC. Its translation is CASSPRDRGAYEQYF.

To note about this clonotype: Germline and junction disagree at one end, which may indicate a read error. This rearrangement joins TRBV7-6 to TRBJ1-2, with D perhaps TRBD1 (5 bases). The CDR3 loop spans 12 amino acids. The germline gives CDR1 SGHVS, CDR2 FNYEAQ. DNA of the CDR3: TGTGCCAGCAGCTTCGGGACTGCTTCAGTATGCTTC. Protein sequence: CASSFGTASVCF.

In its sample, this clonotype was seen a few times. V is TRBV11-2 and J is TRBJ2-1; D ambiguous. The length of the CDR3 is 15 residues. The germline V gene encodes CDR1 SGHAT and CDR2 FQNNGV. V gave up 2 bases and J gave up 6 bases, with 14 bases separating them. CDR3 in DNA: TGTGCCAGCAGCTTAAGTACCGGTCCAGCCAATGAGCAGTTCTTC. The encoded protein is CASSLSTGPANEQFF.

J is TRBJ2-2 and V is TRBV7-9, with D hard to call. The CDR3 is made up of 17 amino acids. From germline, CDR1 is SEHNR and CDR2 FQNEAQ (reference sequence). V lost 1 base and J 0 bases, leaving 12 bases between the germline ends. CDR3 residues: CASSLGGMGSNTGELFF. CDR3 coding DNA: TGTGCCAGCAGCTTAGGAGGAATGGGGTCGAACACCGGGGAGCTGTTTTTT. Combining the CDR3 with reference TRBV7-9 and TRBJ2-2 gives the whole variable domain DTGVSQNPRHKITKRGQNVTFRCDPISEHNRLYWYRQTLGQGPEFLTYFQNEAQLEKSRLLSDRFSAERPKGSFSTLEIQRTEQGDSAMYLCASSLGGMGSNTGELFFGEGSRLTVL.

This clonotype was observed a handful of times. The chain couples TRBV12-3 or TRBV12-4 to TRBJ1-2; D is unclear. V gave up 6 bases and J gave up 7 bases, with 12 bases separating them. The CDR3 consists of 12 residues. CDR3 loop: CASRVSGLGYTF. CDR3 DNA sequence: TGTGCCAGCAGGGTTTCGGGCCTTGGCTACACCTTC.

The chain combines TRBV6-1 with TRBJ1-2; no definite D call. CDR1 is MNHNS and CDR2 is SASEGT in the germline V gene. V was clipped by 5 bases and J by 2 bases, with 9 bases between them. The CDR3 spans 13 residues. CDR3 sequence: CASSRGANYGYTF. Here the CDR3 DNA reads TGTGCCAGCAGTCGGGGAGCGAACTATGGCTACACCTTC.

This clonotype was counted a few times. The chain combines TRBV9 with TRBJ2-1; TRBD1 agrees at 7 bases. After removal of 4 bases from V and 9 bases from J, the junction contained 13 bases not matched to a gene. The V gene's germline CDR1 is SGDLS and CDR2 YYNGEE. The CDR3 runs to 15 residues. The CDR3 DNA reads as TGTGCCAGCAGCCCTTCTGTGACAGGGAGCGCTGAGCAGTTCTTC. It specifies CASSPSVTGSAEQFF. The full variable domain, rest sourced from reference TRBV9 and TRBJ2-1, is DSGVTQTPKHLITATGQRVTLRCSPRSGDLSVYWYQQSLDQGLQFLIQYYNGEERAKGNILERFSAQQFPDLHSELNLSSLELGDSALYFCASSPSVTGSAEQFFGPGTRLTVL.

The V and J genes are TRBV14 and TRBJ1-2, with no clear D. Trimming cost V 1 base and J 6 bases, with 9 bases left between them. The germline V gene has CDR1 SGHDN and CDR2 FVKESK. CDR3 size: 13 residues. The CDR3 sequence: CASSQVASDGYTF. CDR3 in DNA: TGTGCCAGCAGCCAAGTGGCCAGCGATGGCTACACCTTC.

The V and J genes are TRBV28 and TRBJ2-7; D gene ambiguous. V gave up 4 bases and J gave up 2 bases, with 9 bases separating them. The CDR3 is 13 amino acids. Germline values: CDR1 MDHEN, CDR2 SYDVKM. In DNA form, the CDR3 reads TGTGCCAGCAGTTACGAGCGAACCTACGAGCAGTACTTC. It yields the protein CASSYERTYEQYF.

The rearrangement links TRBV7-9 to TRBJ2-1; 13 nucleotides match TRBD2. CDR1 is SEHNR and CDR2 is FQNEAQ in the germline V gene (reference sequence). V was clipped by 5 bases and J by 9 bases; unmatched bases: 7. The CDR3 sequence is 15 residues long. The CDR3 region is CASSPGLAGTGEQFF. CDR3 DNA sequence: TGTGCCAGCAGCCCGGGACTAGCGGGGACGGGTGAGCAGTTCTTC.

The CDR3 bases are TGTGCCAGCAGCTTAGATACAAGTGTGAACACTGAAGCTTTCTTT. Encoded protein: CASSLDTSVNTEAFF. This chain links TRBV7-9 with TRBJ1-1; the D is unclear. Per the germline V gene, CDR1 is SEHNR and CDR2 is FQNEAQ (reference sequence). V shed 1 base and J shed 0 bases, with 9 bases lying between them. This CDR3 spans 15 amino acids. The variable domain in full, completed from reference TRBV7-9 and TRBJ1-1, reads DTGVSQNPRHKITKRGQNVTFRCDPISEHNRLYWYRQTLGQGPEFLTYFQNEAQLEKSRLLSDRFSAERPKGSFSTLEIQRTEQGDSAMYLCASSLDTSVNTEAFFGQGTRLTVV.

This sequence joins TRBV27 and TRBJ1-4, with 8 bases identical to TRBD1. Trimming removed 2 bases from V and 7 bases from J; junction bases left unmatched: 15. The CDR3 consists of 18 residues. CDR1 is MNHEY, CDR2 SMNVEV, per germline (reference sequence). This chain's CDR3 is CASSLTQVQGAGGEKLFF. CDR3 nucleotide sequence: TGTGCCAGCAGTTTAACCCAAGTTCAGGGGGCGGGTGGTGAAAAACTGTTTTTT. Full variable domain (remainder filled in from reference TRBV27 and TRBJ1-4): EAQVTQNPRYLITVTGKKLTVTCSQNMNHEYMSWYRQDPGLGLRQIYYSMNVEVTDKGDVPEGYKVSRKEKRNFPLILESPSPNQTSLYFCASSLTQVQGAGGEKLFFGSGTQLSVL.